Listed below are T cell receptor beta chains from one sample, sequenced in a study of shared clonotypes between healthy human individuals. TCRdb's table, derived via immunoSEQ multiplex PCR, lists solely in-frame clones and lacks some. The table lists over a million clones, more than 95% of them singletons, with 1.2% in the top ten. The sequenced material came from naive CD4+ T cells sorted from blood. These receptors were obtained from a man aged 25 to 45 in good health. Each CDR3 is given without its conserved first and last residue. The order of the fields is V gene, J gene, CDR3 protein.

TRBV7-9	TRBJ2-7	ASSPREYSYEQY
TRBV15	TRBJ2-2	ATSRDRPGELF
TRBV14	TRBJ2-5	ASSQGWREETQY
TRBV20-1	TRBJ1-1	SATTRTEAF
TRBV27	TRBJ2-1	ASSPERGPYNEQF
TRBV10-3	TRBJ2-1	AISESLAGGDNEQF
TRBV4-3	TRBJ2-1	ASSQDVGNEQF
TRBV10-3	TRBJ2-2	AISDGDTGELF
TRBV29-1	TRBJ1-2	SVDRAYGYT
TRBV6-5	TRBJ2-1	ASSYQLPYNEQF
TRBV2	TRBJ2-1	ASSVLDRYNEQF
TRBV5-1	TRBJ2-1	ASSLAGLAGGANEQF
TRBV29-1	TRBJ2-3	SVLSGASTNTQY
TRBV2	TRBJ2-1	ASSEAQLAAYNEQF
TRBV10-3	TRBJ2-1	AISGADPAGGAYNEQF
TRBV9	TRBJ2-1	ASNPTSGADSYNEQF
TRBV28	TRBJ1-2	ASSFEGQGSKYGYT
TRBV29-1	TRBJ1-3	SVEQGLSGNTIY
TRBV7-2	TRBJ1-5	ASSNWTGQPQH
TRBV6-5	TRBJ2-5	ASSYSGRGWEETQY
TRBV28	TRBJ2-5	ASSLLRGGETQY
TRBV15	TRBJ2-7	ATSRDARGGEQY
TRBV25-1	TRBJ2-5	ASSVGPGGWETQY
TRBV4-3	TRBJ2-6	ASSLGQVSSGANVLT
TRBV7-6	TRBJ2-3	ASSPARASGIYAGTDTQY